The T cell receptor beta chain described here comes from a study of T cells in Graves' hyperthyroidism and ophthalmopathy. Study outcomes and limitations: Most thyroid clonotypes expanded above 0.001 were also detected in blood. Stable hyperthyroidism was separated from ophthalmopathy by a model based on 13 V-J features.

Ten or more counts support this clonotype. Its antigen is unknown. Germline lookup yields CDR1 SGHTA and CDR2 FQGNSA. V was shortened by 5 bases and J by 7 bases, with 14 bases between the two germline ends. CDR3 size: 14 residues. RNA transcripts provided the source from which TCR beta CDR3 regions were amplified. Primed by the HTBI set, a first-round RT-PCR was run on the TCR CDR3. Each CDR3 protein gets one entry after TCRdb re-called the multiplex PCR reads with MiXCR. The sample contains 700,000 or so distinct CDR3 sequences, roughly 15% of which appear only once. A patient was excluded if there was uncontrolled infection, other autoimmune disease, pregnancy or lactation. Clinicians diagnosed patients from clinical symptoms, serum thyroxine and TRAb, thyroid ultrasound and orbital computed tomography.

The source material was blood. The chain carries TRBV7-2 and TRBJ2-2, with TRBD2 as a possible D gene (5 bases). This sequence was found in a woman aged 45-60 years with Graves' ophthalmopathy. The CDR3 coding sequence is TGTGCCAGCAGCCCACTAGTGTTAGTCGGGGAGCTGTTTTTT. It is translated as CASSPLVLVGELFF.